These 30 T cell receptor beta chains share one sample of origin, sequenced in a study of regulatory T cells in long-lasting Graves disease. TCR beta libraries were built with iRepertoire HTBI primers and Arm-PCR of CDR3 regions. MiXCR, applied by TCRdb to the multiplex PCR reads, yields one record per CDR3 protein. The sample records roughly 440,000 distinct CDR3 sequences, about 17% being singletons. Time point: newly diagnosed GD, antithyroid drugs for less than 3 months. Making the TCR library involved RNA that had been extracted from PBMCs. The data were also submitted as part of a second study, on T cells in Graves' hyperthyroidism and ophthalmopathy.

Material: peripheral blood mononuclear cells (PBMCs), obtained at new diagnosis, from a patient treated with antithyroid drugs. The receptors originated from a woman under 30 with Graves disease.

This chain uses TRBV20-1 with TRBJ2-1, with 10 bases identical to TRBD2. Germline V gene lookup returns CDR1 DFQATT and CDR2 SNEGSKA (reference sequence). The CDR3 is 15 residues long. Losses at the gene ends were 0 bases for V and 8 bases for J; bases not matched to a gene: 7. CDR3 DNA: TGCAGTGCTAGAGACCGTCTAGCGGGAGTCTATGAGCAGTTCTTC. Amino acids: CSARDRLAGVYEQFF.

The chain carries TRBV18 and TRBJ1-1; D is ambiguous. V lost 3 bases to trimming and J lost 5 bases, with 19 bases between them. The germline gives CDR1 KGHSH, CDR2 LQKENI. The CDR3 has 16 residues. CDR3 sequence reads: CASSPRPGTVQTEAFF. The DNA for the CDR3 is TGTGCCAGCTCACCTCGTCCGGGTACAGTACAAACTGAAGCTTTCTTT.

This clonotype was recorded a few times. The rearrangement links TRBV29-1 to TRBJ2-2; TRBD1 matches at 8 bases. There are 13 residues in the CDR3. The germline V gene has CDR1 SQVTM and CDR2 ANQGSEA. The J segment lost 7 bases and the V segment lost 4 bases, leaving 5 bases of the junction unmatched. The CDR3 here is CSVAGGSGGELFF. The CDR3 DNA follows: TGCAGCGTTGCAGGGGGCTCGGGCGGGGAGCTGTTTTTT.

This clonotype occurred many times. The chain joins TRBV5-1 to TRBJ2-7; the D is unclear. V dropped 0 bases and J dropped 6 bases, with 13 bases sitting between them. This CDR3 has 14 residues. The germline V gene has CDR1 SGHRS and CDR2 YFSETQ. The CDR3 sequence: CASSLGDLGREQYF. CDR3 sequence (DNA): TGCGCCAGCAGCTTGGGAGACTTAGGGCGCGAGCAGTACTTC.

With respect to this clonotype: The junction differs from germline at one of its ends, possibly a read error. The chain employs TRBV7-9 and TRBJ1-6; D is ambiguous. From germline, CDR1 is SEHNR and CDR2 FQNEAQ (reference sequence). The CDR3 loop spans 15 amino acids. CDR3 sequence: CAGSRRGSGNSPLHF. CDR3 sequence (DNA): TGTGCCGGCAGTAGGCGAGGATCCGGGAATTCACCCCTCCACTTT.

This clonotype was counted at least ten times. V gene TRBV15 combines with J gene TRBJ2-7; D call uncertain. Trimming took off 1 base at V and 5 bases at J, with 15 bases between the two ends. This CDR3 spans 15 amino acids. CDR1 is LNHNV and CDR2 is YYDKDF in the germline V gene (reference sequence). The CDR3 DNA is TGTGCCACCAGCAGAGTTCAGGCCCTTTTCCACGAGCAGTACTTC. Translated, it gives CATSRVQALFHEQYF.

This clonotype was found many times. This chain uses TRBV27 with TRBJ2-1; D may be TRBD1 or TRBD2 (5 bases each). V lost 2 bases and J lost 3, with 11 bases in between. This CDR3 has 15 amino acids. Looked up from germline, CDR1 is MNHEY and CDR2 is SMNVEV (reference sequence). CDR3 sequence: CASSLSGTNYNEQFF. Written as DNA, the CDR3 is TGTGCCAGCAGTTTAAGTGGGACGAACTACAATGAGCAGTTCTTC.

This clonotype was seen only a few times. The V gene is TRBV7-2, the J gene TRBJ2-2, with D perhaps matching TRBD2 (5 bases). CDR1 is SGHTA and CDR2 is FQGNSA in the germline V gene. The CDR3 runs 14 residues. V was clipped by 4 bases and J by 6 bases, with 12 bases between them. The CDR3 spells CASSYLLASGELFF. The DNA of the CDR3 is TGTGCCAGCAGCTATCTCCTAGCCTCCGGGGAGCTGTTTTTT. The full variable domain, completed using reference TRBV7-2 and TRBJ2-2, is GAGVSQSPSNKVTEKGKDVELRCDPISGHTALYWYRQSLGQGLEFLIYFQGNSAPDKSGLPSDRFSAERTGGSVSTLTIQRTQQEDSAVYLCASSYLLASGELFFGEGSRLTVL.

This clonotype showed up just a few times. CDR3 DNA sequence: TGCGCCAGCAGCTGGGACTCACGCTACGAGCAGTACTTC. Translated, it gives CASSWDSRYEQYF. This rearrangement joins TRBV5-1 to TRBJ2-7; weak D call: TRBD2 (6 bases). With 3 bases removed from V and 3 bases from J, the gap between germline ends came to 10 bases. Germline values: CDR1 SGHRS, CDR2 YFSETQ. This CDR3 spans 13 amino acids. Together with reference TRBV5-1 and TRBJ2-7, the CDR3 gives the full variable domain: KAGVTQTPRYLIKTRGQQVTLSCSPISGHRSVSWYQQTPGQGLQFLFEYFSETQRNKGNFPGRFSGRQFSNSRSEMNVSTLELGDSALYLCASSWDSRYEQYFGPGTRLTVT.

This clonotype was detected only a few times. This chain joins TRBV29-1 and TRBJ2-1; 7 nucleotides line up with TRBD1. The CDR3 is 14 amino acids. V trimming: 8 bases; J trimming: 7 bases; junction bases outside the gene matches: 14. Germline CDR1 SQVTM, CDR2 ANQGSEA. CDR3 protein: CSLDTTGVYNEQFF. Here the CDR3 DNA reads TGCAGCCTGGATACTACAGGGGTTTATAATGAGCAGTTCTTC.

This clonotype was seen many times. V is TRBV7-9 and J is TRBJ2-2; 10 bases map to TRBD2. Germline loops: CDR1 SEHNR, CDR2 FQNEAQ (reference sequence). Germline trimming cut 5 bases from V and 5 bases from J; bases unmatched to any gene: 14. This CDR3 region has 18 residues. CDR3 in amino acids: CASSTNELAGEGTGELFF. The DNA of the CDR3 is TGTGCCAGCAGCACTAACGAGCTAGCGGGAGAGGGTACCGGGGAGCTGTTTTTT.

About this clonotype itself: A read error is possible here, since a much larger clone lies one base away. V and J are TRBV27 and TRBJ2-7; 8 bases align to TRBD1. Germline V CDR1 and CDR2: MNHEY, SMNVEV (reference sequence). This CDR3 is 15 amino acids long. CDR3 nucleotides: TGTGCCGGCAGTTTACTCCAGGGGGCGATCGACGAGCAGTACTTC. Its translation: CAGSLLQGAIDEQYF.

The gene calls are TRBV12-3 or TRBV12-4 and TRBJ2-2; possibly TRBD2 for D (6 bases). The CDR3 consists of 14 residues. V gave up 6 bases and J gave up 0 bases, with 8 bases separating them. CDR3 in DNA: TGTGCCAGCAGCCGGGACTCGAACACCGGGGAGCTGTTTTTT. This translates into CASSRDSNTGELFF.

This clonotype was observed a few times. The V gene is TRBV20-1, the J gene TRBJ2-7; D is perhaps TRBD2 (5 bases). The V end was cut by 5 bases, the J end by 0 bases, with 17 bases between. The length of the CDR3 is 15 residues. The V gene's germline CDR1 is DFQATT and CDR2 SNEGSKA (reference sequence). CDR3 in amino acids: CSAEVRAASSYEQYF. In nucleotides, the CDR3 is TGCAGTGCTGAAGTGAGGGCGGCAAGCTCCTACGAGCAGTACTTC.

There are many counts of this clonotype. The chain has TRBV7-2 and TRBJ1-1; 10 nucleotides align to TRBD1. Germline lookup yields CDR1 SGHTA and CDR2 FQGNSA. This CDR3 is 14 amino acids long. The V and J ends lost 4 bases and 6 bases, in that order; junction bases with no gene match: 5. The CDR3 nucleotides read TGTGCCAGCAGCTCACAGACAGGGGGCGCTGAAGCTTTCTTT. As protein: CASSSQTGGAEAFF.

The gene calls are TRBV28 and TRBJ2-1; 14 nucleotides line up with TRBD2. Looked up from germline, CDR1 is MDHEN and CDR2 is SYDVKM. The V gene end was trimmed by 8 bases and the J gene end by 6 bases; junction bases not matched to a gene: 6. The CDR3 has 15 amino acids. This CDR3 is CASLAGLAGANEQFF. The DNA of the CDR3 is TGTGCCAGCCTAGCGGGACTAGCGGGAGCCAATGAGCAGTTCTTC.

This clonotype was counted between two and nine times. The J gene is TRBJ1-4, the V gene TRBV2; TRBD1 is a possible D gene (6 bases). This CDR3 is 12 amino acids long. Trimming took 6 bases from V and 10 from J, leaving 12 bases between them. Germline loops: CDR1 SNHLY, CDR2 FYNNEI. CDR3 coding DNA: TGTGCCAGCAGCCGGGGGGCAGCAAAACTGTTTTTT. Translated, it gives CASSRGAAKLFF.

CDR3 amino acids: CASSFRTIVAQPQHF. CDR3 coding DNA: TGTGCCAGCAGTTTTAGAACCATCGTCGCCCAGCCCCAGCATTTT. The chain links TRBV28 to TRBJ1-5; no definite D call. This CDR3 region has 15 residues. Trimming stripped 3 bases from V and 7 bases from J, with 16 bases between. The germline V gene encodes CDR1 MDHEN and CDR2 SYDVKM.

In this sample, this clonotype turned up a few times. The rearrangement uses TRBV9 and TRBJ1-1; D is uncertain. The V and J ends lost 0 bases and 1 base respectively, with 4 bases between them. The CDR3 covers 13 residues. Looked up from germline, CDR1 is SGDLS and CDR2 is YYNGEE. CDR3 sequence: CASSVEANTEAFF. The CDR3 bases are TGTGCCAGCAGCGTAGAGGCGAACACTGAAGCTTTCTTT.

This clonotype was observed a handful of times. Written as DNA, the CDR3 is TGCGCCAGCAGCCGAACCGGGACAAAAACCAACAATGAGCAGTTCTTC. Protein: CASSRTGTKTNNEQFF. The genes are TRBV4-3 and TRBJ2-1; D perhaps matches TRBD1 (6 bases). The CDR3 runs 16 residues. V was trimmed by 4 bases and J by 5 bases, leaving 18 bases between them. Germline CDR1 and CDR2: LGHNA and YSLEER.

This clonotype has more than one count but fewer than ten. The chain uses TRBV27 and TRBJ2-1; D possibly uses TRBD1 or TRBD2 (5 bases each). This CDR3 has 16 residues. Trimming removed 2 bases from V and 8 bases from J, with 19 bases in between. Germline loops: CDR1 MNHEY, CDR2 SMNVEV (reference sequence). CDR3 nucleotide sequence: TGTGCCAGCAGTTTAGCGGGCCCAGGGTTGGTCGATGAGCAGTTCTTC. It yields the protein CASSLAGPGLVDEQFF.

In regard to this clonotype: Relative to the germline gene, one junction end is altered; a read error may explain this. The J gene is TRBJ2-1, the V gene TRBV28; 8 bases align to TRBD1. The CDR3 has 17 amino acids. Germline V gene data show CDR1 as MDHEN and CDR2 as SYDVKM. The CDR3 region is CASSSPGQGAIYNEQLF. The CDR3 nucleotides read TGTGCCAGCAGCTCCCCAGGACAGGGAGCTATTTACAATGAGCAGCTCTTC.

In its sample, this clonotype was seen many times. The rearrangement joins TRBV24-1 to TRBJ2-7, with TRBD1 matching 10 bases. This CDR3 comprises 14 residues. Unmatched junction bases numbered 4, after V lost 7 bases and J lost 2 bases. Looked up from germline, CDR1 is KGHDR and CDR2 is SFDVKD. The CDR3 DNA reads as TGTGCCACCAGGTCGGGACAGGGGACCTACGAGCAGTACTTC. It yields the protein CATRSGQGTYEQYF.

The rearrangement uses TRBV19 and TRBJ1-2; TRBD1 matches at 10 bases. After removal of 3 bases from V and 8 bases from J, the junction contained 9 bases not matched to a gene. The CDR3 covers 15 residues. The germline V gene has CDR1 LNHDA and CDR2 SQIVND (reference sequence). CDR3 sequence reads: CASSIGIGTGDGYTF. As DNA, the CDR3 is TGTGCCAGTAGTATCGGAATCGGGACAGGGGACGGCTACACCTTC.

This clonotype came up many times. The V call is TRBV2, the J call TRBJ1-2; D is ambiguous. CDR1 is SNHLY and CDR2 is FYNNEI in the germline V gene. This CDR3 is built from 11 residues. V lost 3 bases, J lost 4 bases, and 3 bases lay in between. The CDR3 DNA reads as TGTGCCAGCAGTGAGTCCTATGGCTACACCTTC. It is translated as CASSESYGYTF.

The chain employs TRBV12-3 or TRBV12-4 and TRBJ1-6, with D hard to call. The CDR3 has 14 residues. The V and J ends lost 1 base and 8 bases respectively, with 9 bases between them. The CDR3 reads CASSLVQQYSPLHF. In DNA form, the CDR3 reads TGTGCCAGCAGTTTAGTCCAGCAATATTCACCCCTCCACTTT.

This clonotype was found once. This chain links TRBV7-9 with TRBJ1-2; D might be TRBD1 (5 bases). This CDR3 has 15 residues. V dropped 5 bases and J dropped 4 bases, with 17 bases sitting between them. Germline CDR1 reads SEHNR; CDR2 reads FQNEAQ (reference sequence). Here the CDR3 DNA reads TGTGCCAGCAGCCCGGTAGCCGGGGGAAGCTATGGCTACACCTTC. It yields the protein CASSPVAGGSYGYTF. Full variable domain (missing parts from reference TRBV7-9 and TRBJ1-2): DTGVSQNPRHKITKRGQNVTFRCDPISEHNRLYWYRQTLGQGPEFLTYFQNEAQLEKSRLLSDRFSAERPKGSFSTLEIQRTEQGDSAMYLCASSPVAGGSYGYTFGSGTRLTVV.

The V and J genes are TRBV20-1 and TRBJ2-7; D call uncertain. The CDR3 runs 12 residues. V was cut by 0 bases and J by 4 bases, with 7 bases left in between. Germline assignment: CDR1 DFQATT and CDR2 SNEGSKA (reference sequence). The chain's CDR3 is CSARDIGYEQYF. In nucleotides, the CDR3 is TGCAGTGCTAGAGATATCGGATACGAGCAGTACTTC.

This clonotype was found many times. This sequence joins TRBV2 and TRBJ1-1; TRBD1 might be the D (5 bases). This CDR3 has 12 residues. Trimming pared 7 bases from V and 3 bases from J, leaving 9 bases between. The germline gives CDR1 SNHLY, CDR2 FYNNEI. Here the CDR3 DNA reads TGTGCCAGCAAGGGGCCGGACACTGAAGCTTTCTTT. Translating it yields CASKGPDTEAFF.

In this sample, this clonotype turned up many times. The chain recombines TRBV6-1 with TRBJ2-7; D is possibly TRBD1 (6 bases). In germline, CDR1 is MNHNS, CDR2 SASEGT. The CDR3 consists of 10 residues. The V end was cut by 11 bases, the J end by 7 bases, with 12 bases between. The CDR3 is CAVQGDEQYF. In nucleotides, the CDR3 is TGTGCCGTACAGGGTGATGAGCAGTACTTC.